The text below deals with one T cell receptor (beta chain). Antigen specificity is unknown. The data stem from a study of CD8 T cells in Susac syndrome. Whole-study context: Eight or nine of the sequenced Susac syndrome patients were in remission, and five or six had active disease. Treatment at blood withdrawal was none, corticosteroids, or intravenous immunoglobulin alone in Susac syndrome patients.

Study observations and caveats: In Susac patients, clonal expansion was not detected in CD4+ cells.

The CDR3 sequence is 14 residues long. CDR1 KGHSH and CDR2 LQKENI come from the germline V gene. V shed 1 base and J shed 2 bases, with 9 bases lying between them. Reverse transcription used roughly 0.5 to 1 ug RNA and random hexamers. Each CDR3 protein is one row after TCRdb ran MiXCR on the immunoSEQ multiplex PCR reads. The sample yields 150,000 to 190,000 distinct CDR3 sequences, 85% to 95% seen once. This chain uses TRBV18 with TRBJ2-7; D remains unclear. The sample comprised CD4+ T cells from PBMCs. The origin of this receptor is a human donor with Susac syndrome. This CDR3 is CASSPLTETYEQYF. In nucleotides, the CDR3 is TGTGCCAGCTCACCACTCACGGAGACCTACGAGCAGTACTTC.